A single sample gave rise to the 21 T cell receptor beta chains below, sequenced in a study of OX40 agonist ivuxolimab in advanced cancers. Produced via immunoSEQ multiplex PCR; TCRdb's table is partial and in-frame only. This table holds tens of thousands of clones, approximately 83% found once. Sequences were derived from CD4+ or CD8+ T cells sorted from blood, sampled in a trial of the OX40 agonist ivuxolimab. These receptors all come from an adult with an advanced solid tumor such as melanoma, head and neck, liver or kidney cancer.

This clone has only a few counts. The chain is built from TRBV5-4 and TRBJ2-1, with D possibly matching TRBD2 (5 bases). V was clipped by 0 bases and J by 2 bases, with 9 bases between them. The length of the CDR3 is 15 residues. In germline, CDR1 is SGHNT, CDR2 YYREEE (reference sequence). The CDR3 sequence is CASSLVSGPYNEQFF. For the CDR3, the DNA is TGTGCCAGCAGCTTGGTGAGCGGCCCCTACAATGAGCAGTTCTTC.

This chain uses TRBV5-5 with TRBJ1-2; D is possibly TRBD1 (6 bases). Germline V gene data show CDR1 as SGHKS and CDR2 as YYEKEE (reference sequence). Deletions cut 4 bases from V and 2 bases from J, with 15 bases between. CDR3 size: 15 residues. The CDR3 DNA reads as TGTGCCAGCAGCAGTACAGGGTCGCAAAACTATGGCTACACCTTC. Amino acids: CASSSTGSQNYGYTF.

In the case of this clone: Sequence at one end of the junction differs from germline and may be a read error. The rearrangement links TRBV5-7 to TRBJ2-2; 10 bases fit TRBD1. TRBV5-7 is recorded as an ORF, its role being uncertain. This CDR3 comprises 19 residues. CDR3 nucleotide sequence: TGTGCCAGCAGCTGGGCCGGGACAGGGGACGGCTGCGTGGACCGGGGAGCTGTTTTT. Amino acids: CASSWAGTGDGCVDRGAVF.

The J gene is TRBJ1-2, the V gene TRBV5-1; D gene uncertain. The V gene's germline CDR1 is SGHRS and CDR2 YFSETQ. This CDR3 is built from 14 residues. V dropped 4 bases and J dropped 0 bases, with 10 bases sitting between them. CDR3 in amino acids: CASSPGLANYGYTF. The CDR3 DNA reads TGCGCCAGCAGCCCGGGTCTAGCTAACTATGGCTACACCTTC.

The V gene is TRBV27, the J gene TRBJ1-2; the match to TRBD1 covers 7 bases. This CDR3 comprises 17 residues. The germline CDR1 and CDR2 sequences are MNHEY and SMNVEV (reference sequence). With V trimmed by 5 bases and J by 6 bases, 18 bases remained unmatched. The DNA of the CDR3 is TGTGCCAGCAGTCCCTATACCCCCTCGACAGGGACCCATGGCTACACCTTC. It specifies CASSPYTPSTGTHGYTF.

The V call is TRBV19, the J call TRBJ2-7; TRBD1 aligns across 10 bases. The V segment lost 4 bases and the J segment 2 bases; nucleotides outside the gene matches: 5. Germline loops: CDR1 LNHDA, CDR2 SQIVND (reference sequence). The CDR3 loop spans 15 amino acids. Here the CDR3 reads CASSSRDRGPYEQYF. The CDR3 nucleotides read TGTGCCAGTAGTAGTCGGGACAGGGGTCCCTACGAGCAGTACTTC.

The chain combines TRBV14 with TRBJ2-7; 10 bases are shared with TRBD2. Losses at the gene ends were 1 base for V and 7 bases for J; bases not matched to a gene: 16. Germline V gives CDR1 SGHDN, CDR2 FVKESK. CDR3 size: 18 residues. This chain's CDR3 is CASSQVMFGLAGVEEQYF. The CDR3 DNA follows: TGTGCCAGCAGCCAAGTGATGTTCGGGCTAGCGGGAGTTGAAGAGCAGTACTTC.

This CDR3 is CASSLDRGLSYEQYV. CDR3 bases: TGTGCCAGCAGTTTGGACAGGGGCCTCTCCTACGAGCAGTACGTC. This chain links TRBV28 with TRBJ2-7; 9 bases are shared with TRBD1. CDR1 and CDR2 from the germline V gene are MDHEN and SYDVKM. The CDR3 is made up of 15 amino acids. J lost 0 bases, V lost 3 bases, and 3 bases had no gene match.

The gene calls are TRBV11-1 and TRBJ1-6; 8 bases map to TRBD1. The CDR3 consists of 16 residues. The germline V gene has CDR1 SGHAT and CDR2 FQDESV (reference sequence). V was clipped by 3 bases and J by 7 bases; unmatched bases: 8. CDR3 nucleotides: TGTGCCAGCAGCTTCCAGGGGGCGCAGGTCAATTCACCCCTCCACTTT. Protein sequence: CASSFQGAQVNSPLHF.

Comments on this clone: Germline is not matched at one junction end, which may reflect a read error. The chain is built from TRBV11-2 and TRBJ2-7; 8 bases fit TRBD2. There are 14 residues in the CDR3. Per the germline V gene, CDR1 is SGHAT and CDR2 is FQNNGV. The CDR3 sequence is CASSSLAGPYEQYF. The CDR3 bases are TGTGCCAGCAGCTCCTTAGCGGGACCCTATGAGCAGTACTTC. The variable domain in full, with the rest retrieved from reference TRBV11-2 and TRBJ2-7, is EAGVAQSPRYKIIEKRQSVAFWCNPISGHATLYWYQQILGQGPKLLIQFQNNGVVDDSQLPKDRFSAERLKGVDSTLKIQPAKLEDSAVYLCASSSLAGPYEQYFGPGTRLTVT.

The V gene is TRBV19, the J gene TRBJ2-7; D gene ambiguous. This CDR3 has 13 residues. Between the trimmed V and J ends, which lost 3 bases and 3 bases, there was a span of 9 bases. Germline values: CDR1 LNHDA, CDR2 SQIVND (reference sequence). Here the CDR3 reads CASSMRVHYEQYF. For the CDR3, the DNA is TGTGCCAGTAGTATGCGTGTCCACTACGAGCAGTACTTC.

This chain uses TRBV19 with TRBJ1-1; no definite D call. The CDR3 length is 12 residues. V gave up 3 bases and J gave up 3 bases, with 5 bases separating them. Per the germline V gene, CDR1 is LNHDA and CDR2 is SQIVND (reference sequence). The CDR3 coding sequence is TGTGCCAGTAGTATTCCAGACACTGAAGCTTTCTTT. Translation gives CASSIPDTEAFF.

The chain joins TRBV29-1 to TRBJ2-7; 9 bases line up with TRBD2. CDR1 is SQVTM, CDR2 ANQGSEA, per germline. V trimming: 2 bases; J trimming: 7 bases; junction bases outside the gene matches: 0. This CDR3 is built from 11 residues. The CDR3 bases are TGCAGCGTTGAACTAGCGGGGGAGCAGTACGTC. It yields the protein CSVELAGEQYV.

This clone has just one count. The V call is TRBV5-1, the J call TRBJ1-1; 7 bases are shared with TRBD1. CDR1 is SGHRS, CDR2 YFSETQ, per germline. CDR3 length: 14 amino acids. With V trimmed by 2 bases and J by 5 bases, 6 bases remained unmatched. The CDR3 is CASSLGDSLTEAFF. The CDR3 coding sequence is TGCGCCAGCAGCTTAGGGGACAGTTTAACTGAAGCTTTCTTT.

This clone appeared a single time. The chain has TRBV4-1 and TRBJ2-1, with 14 bases lining up with TRBD2. The V gene end was trimmed by 4 bases and the J gene end by 6 bases; junction bases not matched to a gene: 5. The CDR3 covers 16 residues. Germline-derived CDR1 and CDR2 are MGHRA and YSYEKL. This CDR3 reads CASSPMTSGRANEQFF. CDR3 nucleotides: TGCGCCAGCAGCCCTATGACTAGCGGGAGGGCCAATGAGCAGTTCTTC.

The chain combines TRBV28 with TRBJ2-1; 10 positions match TRBD1. CDR3 length: 15 residues. V lost 7 bases, J lost 8 bases, and 11 bases stayed unmatched. The germline V gene encodes CDR1 MDHEN and CDR2 SYDVKM. Here the CDR3 DNA reads TGTGCCAGCAAACCACCGGGACAGGGGTGGTATGAGCAGTTCTTC. Its translation is CASKPPGQGWYEQFF.

The rearrangement uses TRBV6-5 and TRBJ1-1; D unclear. This CDR3 is 13 amino acids long. Germline CDR1 and CDR2: MNHEY and SVGAGI. V gave up 7 bases and J gave up 1 base, with 10 bases separating them. The CDR3 here is CASNPGPNTEAFF. The CDR3 DNA sequence: TGTGCCAGCAACCCGGGCCCGAACACTGAAGCTTTCTTT.

The V call is TRBV6-1, the J call TRBJ1-1; D is uncertain. The CDR3 sequence is 14 residues long. Germline assignment: CDR1 MNHNS and CDR2 SASEGT. V was shortened by 1 base and J by 0 bases, with 6 bases between the two germline ends. The CDR3 region is CASSEVALNTEAFF. The CDR3 DNA reads as TGTGCCAGCAGTGAAGTGGCCTTGAACACTGAAGCTTTCTTT.

This chain uses TRBV5-4 with TRBJ2-7, with 7 bases identical to TRBD2. This CDR3 has 13 residues. V was pared by 6 bases and J by 1 base, with 4 bases of the junction left unmatched. The germline V gene has CDR1 SGHNT and CDR2 YYREEE (reference sequence). The CDR3 DNA reads TGTGCCAGCACGCTCGGGGGGTCCTACGAGCAGTACTTC. This gives the protein CASTLGGSYEQYF. Using reference TRBV5-4 and TRBJ2-7 for the parts outside the CDR3, the full variable domain is ETGVTQSPTHLIKTRGQQVTLRCSSQSGHNTVSWYQQALGQGPQFIFQYYREEENGRGNFPPRFSGLQFPNYSSELNVNALELDDSALYLCASTLGGSYEQYFGPGTRLTVT.

In its sample, this clone was seen a few times. This sequence joins TRBV19 and TRBJ2-1; D not certain. V shed 0 bases and J shed 6 bases, with 18 bases lying between them. There are 17 residues in the CDR3. CDR1 and CDR2 (germline): LNHDA, SQIVND (reference sequence). The CDR3 loop is CASSIDGPGLPINEQFF. DNA of the CDR3: TGTGCCAGTAGTATAGACGGCCCGGGTCTACCGATCAATGAGCAGTTCTTC.

V and J are TRBV5-1 and TRBJ1-1; TRBD1 agrees at 8 bases. CDR3 length: 13 residues. V lost 3 bases and J lost 4; bases outside the gene matches: 2. The germline CDR1 and CDR2 sequences are SGHRS and YFSETQ. CDR3 sequence (DNA): TGCGCCAGCAGCTGGGACAGGTTCACTGAAGCTTTCTTT. It specifies CASSWDRFTEAFF.